Shown below are 25 T cell receptor beta chains from a single sample sequenced in a study of T cell changes during pregnancy in multiple sclerosis. The repertoire was sequenced with immunoSEQ multiplex PCR; TCRdb's copy has only in-frame clones and lacks some. Of about 83,000 clones listed, about 91% are singletons. The specimen was PBMCs, collected in the first trimester of pregnancy. All receptors derive from a female donor in good health, serving as a control in a pregnancy study. Some clones in this sample may be carry-over from other donors' samples.

This clone was detected only a few times. The chain employs TRBV18 and TRBJ1-6, with 10 nucleotides matching TRBD1. CDR1 and CDR2 from the germline V gene are KGHSH and LQKENI. The V segment lost 3 bases and the J segment 9 bases; nucleotides outside the gene matches: 2. The CDR3 is 14 amino acids. CDR3 DNA: TGTGCCAGCTCACCGGGACAGGGGAGTTCACCCCTCCACTTT. Residues: CASSPGQGSSPLHF. Looking up the rest from reference TRBV18 and TRBJ1-6 gives the full variable domain: NAGVMQNPRHLVRRRGQEARLRCSPMKGHSHVYWYRQLPEEGLKFMVYLQKENIIDESGMPKERFSAEFPKEGPSILRIQQVVRGDSAAYFCASSPGQGSSPLHFGNGTRLTVT.

V is TRBV7-8 and J is TRBJ2-6; 12 positions match TRBD1. The V segment lost 5 bases and the J segment 3 bases; nucleotides outside the gene matches: 5. Germline CDR1 SGHVS, CDR2 FQNEAQ. The CDR3 runs 17 residues. This chain's CDR3 is CASSGRDRGLGANVLTF. In DNA form, the CDR3 reads TGTGCCAGCAGCGGCCGGGACAGGGGGCTTGGGGCCAACGTCCTGACTTTC.

The J gene is TRBJ2-6, the V gene TRBV5-1; D is perhaps TRBD1 (5 bases). Germline lookup yields CDR1 SGHRS and CDR2 YFSETQ. Trimming took off 0 bases at V and 2 bases at J, with 9 bases between the two ends. CDR3 length: 16 residues. The CDR3 DNA sequence: TGCGCCAGCAGCTTGGAAGGGGCAGCTGGGGCCAACGTCCTGACTTTC. Translating gives CASSLEGAAGANVLTF.

The chain combines TRBV5-5 with TRBJ1-6, with a tentative D call TRBD1 (6 bases). The CDR3 consists of 18 residues. Germline V gives CDR1 SGHKS, CDR2 YYEKEE (reference sequence). The germline V and J ends were trimmed by 1 base and 0 bases, with 14 bases remaining between them. Here the CDR3 DNA reads TGTGCCAGCAGCTTGCAACAGGGCCTTAGCTCCTATAATTCACCCCTCCACTTT. It translates to CASSLQQGLSSYNSPLHF.

The CDR3 DNA reads as TGTGCCAGCAGTTCAGTATATGGGGGACACTTGAACACTGAAGCTTTCTTT. Its protein product is CASSSVYGGHLNTEAFF. The chain carries TRBV27 and TRBJ1-1; D is perhaps TRBD1 (6 bases). CDR1 is MNHEY, CDR2 SMNVEV, per germline (reference sequence). This CDR3 region has 17 residues. V gave up 4 bases and J gave up 0 bases, with 18 bases separating them.

The genes are TRBV11-2 and TRBJ2-3; 13 bases match TRBD2. This CDR3 is built from 18 residues. Germline V gene sequence: CDR1 SGHAT, CDR2 FQNNGV. Trimming cost V 0 bases and J 2 bases; bases outside gene matches: 5. The CDR3 spells CASSLDGTSGIYTDTQYF. In DNA form, the CDR3 reads TGTGCCAGCAGCTTAGATGGGACTAGCGGGATCTACACAGATACGCAGTATTTT.

The gene calls are TRBV6-1 and TRBJ2-1; 7 bases fit TRBD2. The CDR3 contains 14 residues. Germline-derived CDR1 and CDR2 are MNHNS and SASEGT. The V segment lost 4 bases and the J segment 4 bases; nucleotides outside the gene matches: 4. The CDR3 sequence is CASSGQGGYNEQFF. CDR3 DNA sequence: TGTGCCAGCAGTGGTCAGGGAGGGTACAATGAGCAGTTCTTC.

The chain carries TRBV7-9 and TRBJ1-1; 7 positions match TRBD1. Unmatched junction bases numbered 10, after V lost 5 bases and J lost 4 bases. The CDR3 spans 15 residues. Germline CDR1 SEHNR, CDR2 FQNEAQ (reference sequence). The DNA of the CDR3 is TGTGCCAGCAGCCACGACAGGGACTTAGGCACTGAAGCTTTCTTT. It is translated as CASSHDRDLGTEAFF.

V is TRBV5-1 and J is TRBJ2-5; weak D call: TRBD2 (7 bases). CDR3 size: 14 residues. Germline lookup yields CDR1 SGHRS and CDR2 YFSETQ. The germline V and J ends were trimmed by 6 bases and 5 bases, with 17 bases remaining between them. The CDR3 DNA reads as TGCGCCAGCACAACCAAAGGGGGAGGGGAGACCCAGTACTTC. Amino acid sequence: CASTTKGGGETQYF. The full variable domain, its missing parts supplied by reference TRBV5-1 and TRBJ2-5, is KAGVTQTPRYLIKTRGQQVTLSCSPISGHRSVSWYQQTPGQGLQFLFEYFSETQRNKGNFPGRFSGRQFSNSRSEMNVSTLELGDSALYLCASTTKGGGETQYFGPGTRLLVL.

V gene TRBV4-1 combines with J gene TRBJ2-1; tentative D call: TRBD2 (6 bases). Germline V gene data show CDR1 as MGHRA and CDR2 as YSYEKL. With 0 bases removed from V and 10 bases from J, the gap between germline ends came to 13 bases. The CDR3 loop spans 14 amino acids. DNA of the CDR3: TGCGCCAGCAGCCAAGAATTGCGGGGCCGGGAGCAGTTCTTC. Encoded protein: CASSQELRGREQFF.

The rearrangement joins TRBV5-4 to TRBJ1-1; 8 bases match TRBD1. Germline V gene data show CDR1 as SGHNT and CDR2 as YYREEE (reference sequence). The trim removed 2 bases at V and 6 bases at J, leaving 6 bases unmatched. The CDR3 has 14 residues. As DNA, the CDR3 is TGTGCCAGCAGCTTTTCCGGACAGGGCTCTGAAGCTTTCTTT. Its translation is CASSFSGQGSEAFF.

This clone showed up just a few times. V is TRBV6-6 and J is TRBJ1-6; 8 nucleotides line up with TRBD1. Trimming cost V 7 bases and J 6 bases; bases outside gene matches: 8. The CDR3 spans 15 residues. Germline V gene sequence: CDR1 MNHNY, CDR2 SVGAGI (reference sequence). The DNA of the CDR3 is TGTGCCAGCAATGACAGGGGTGGGGTTAATTCACCCCTCCACTTT. Encoded protein: CASNDRGGVNSPLHF.

The rearrangement joins TRBV7-2 to TRBJ2-7; 9 nucleotides match TRBD1. The CDR3 is 15 residues long. In germline, CDR1 is SGHTA, CDR2 FQGNSA. Unmatched junction bases numbered 10, after V lost 5 bases and J lost 5 bases. CDR3 nucleotide sequence: TGTGCCAGCAGCCTAACAGGGGGCGCTTTAGACGAGCAGTACTTC. Its translation: CASSLTGGALDEQYF.

The chain couples TRBV5-1 to TRBJ2-7, with a tentative D call TRBD2 (5 bases). CDR3 length: 16 residues. From germline, CDR1 is SGHRS and CDR2 YFSETQ. V lost 0 bases and J 2 bases, leaving 15 bases between the germline ends. The CDR3 loop reads CASSLEPVGLAYEQYF. The CDR3 DNA follows: TGCGCCAGCAGCTTGGAGCCGGTCGGACTTGCCTACGAGCAGTACTTC.

The rearrangement uses TRBV9 and TRBJ2-7; tentative D call: TRBD1 (5 bases). The CDR3 length is 13 residues. The germline V gene has CDR1 SGDLS and CDR2 YYNGEE. Trimming stripped 2 bases from V and 4 bases from J, with 10 bases between. Here the CDR3 reads CASSVDSQYEQYF. The CDR3 DNA reads as TGTGCCAGCAGCGTTGACAGCCAATACGAGCAGTACTTC.

The chain is built from TRBV6-5 and TRBJ2-3, with 10 bases lining up with TRBD2. Germline CDR1 reads MNHEY; CDR2 reads SVGAGI. J gave up 6 bases and V 0 bases, and 6 bases lay outside the gene matches. This CDR3 contains 16 residues. DNA of the CDR3: TGTGCCAGCAGTTACTCGAGAGCGGGGGGGCGCGATACGCAGTATTTT. It codes for CASSYSRAGGRDTQYF.

The V gene is TRBV6-4, the J gene TRBJ2-3; 14 bases align to TRBD2. The CDR3 runs 16 residues. Per germline, CDR1 MRHNA and CDR2 SNTAGT. V shed 5 bases and J 6 bases; nucleotides not matched to a gene: 7. CDR3 in amino acids: CASSQGLAGAGDTQYF. The CDR3 DNA reads as TGTGCCAGCAGTCAGGGACTAGCGGGAGCCGGGGATACGCAGTATTTT.

The chain couples TRBV15 to TRBJ2-3; TRBD1 matches 7 bases. The CDR3 consists of 16 residues. Germline lookup yields CDR1 LNHNV and CDR2 YYDKDF (reference sequence). J lost 4 bases, V lost 5 bases, and 12 bases had no gene match. The DNA for the CDR3 is TGTGCCACCAGCCTTAAAAAGGGGGCGCGGGCAGATACGCAGTATTTT. It translates to CATSLKKGARADTQYF.

This chain joins TRBV28 and TRBJ1-6; D is possibly TRBD1 (5 bases). CDR3 size: 15 residues. CDR1 MDHEN and CDR2 SYDVKM come from the germline V gene. V lost 5 bases and J lost 4, with 12 bases in between. DNA for the CDR3: TGTGCCAGCAGTGCGCAGGGCCAATATAATTCACCCCTCCACTTT. It encodes CASSAQGQYNSPLHF.

This clone was observed a single time. V and J are TRBV13 and TRBJ2-7; perhaps TRBD1 as D (6 bases). This CDR3 is 16 amino acids long. Germline V gene sequence: CDR1 PRHDT, CDR2 FYEKMQ (reference sequence). Trimming stripped 0 bases from V and 2 bases from J, with 14 bases between. The DNA for the CDR3 is TGTGCCAGCAGCTTAGGCCTGAGGGGGAAGACCTACGAGCAGTACTTC. It encodes CASSLGLRGKTYEQYF.

The chain links TRBV18 to TRBJ2-7; TRBD1 matches at 7 bases. Germline CDR1 KGHSH, CDR2 LQKENI. CDR3 length equals 14 residues. Trimming took 6 bases from V and 1 from J; bases not matched to a gene: 6. CDR3 sequence (DNA): TGTGCCAGCTCCCAAAGGACAGGTTCCTACGAGCAGTACTTC. Protein product: CASSQRTGSYEQYF.

This chain uses TRBV28 with TRBJ1-1, with 9 bases that match TRBD1. The CDR3 has 18 amino acids. Germline CDR1 is MDHEN and CDR2 is SYDVKM. Trimming removed 1 base from V and 2 bases from J; junction bases left unmatched: 11. In DNA, the CDR3 is TGTGCCAGCAGTTTATATTCATCACAGGGGGCAACTAACACTGAAGCTTTCTTT. The encoded protein is CASSLYSSQGATNTEAFF. Filled out from reference TRBV28 and TRBJ1-1, the complete variable domain reads DVKVTQSSRYLVKRTGEKVFLECVQDMDHENMFWYRQDPGLGLRLIYFSYDVKMKEKGDIPEGYSVSREKKERFSLILESASTNQTSMYLCASSLYSSQGATNTEAFFGQGTRLTVV.

The chain recombines TRBV5-1 with TRBJ2-1; the D gene is possibly TRBD2 (5 bases). Germline CDR1 SGHRS, CDR2 YFSETQ. V dropped 4 bases and J dropped 2 bases, with 10 bases sitting between them. The length of the CDR3 is 14 residues. The CDR3 sequence is CASSAGLAYNEQFF. DNA for the CDR3: TGCGCCAGCAGCGCGGGTCTAGCCTACAATGAGCAGTTCTTC. The whole variable domain, filled in from reference TRBV5-1 and TRBJ2-1, reads KAGVTQTPRYLIKTRGQQVTLSCSPISGHRSVSWYQQTPGQGLQFLFEYFSETQRNKGNFPGRFSGRQFSNSRSEMNVSTLELGDSALYLCASSAGLAYNEQFFGPGTRLTVL.

The J gene is TRBJ2-1, the V gene TRBV4-3; D is possibly TRBD2 (5 bases). CDR1 and CDR2 (germline): LGHNA, YSLEER. The CDR3 is 15 residues long. Between the trimmed V and J ends, which lost 1 base and 1 base, there was a span of 8 bases. The CDR3 is CASSQGELSYNEQFF. For the CDR3, the DNA is TGCGCCAGCAGCCAAGGGGAGTTATCCTACAATGAGCAGTTCTTC.

V and J are TRBV28 and TRBJ1-2; possible D gene TRBD1, 6 bases. The germline V gene has CDR1 MDHEN and CDR2 SYDVKM. With 2 bases removed from V and 6 bases from J, the gap between germline ends came to 13 bases. This CDR3 has 14 residues. The CDR3 bases are TGTGCCAGCAGTTTAGGGGGGGCGGGTGATGGCTACACCTTC. The encoded protein is CASSLGGAGDGYTF.